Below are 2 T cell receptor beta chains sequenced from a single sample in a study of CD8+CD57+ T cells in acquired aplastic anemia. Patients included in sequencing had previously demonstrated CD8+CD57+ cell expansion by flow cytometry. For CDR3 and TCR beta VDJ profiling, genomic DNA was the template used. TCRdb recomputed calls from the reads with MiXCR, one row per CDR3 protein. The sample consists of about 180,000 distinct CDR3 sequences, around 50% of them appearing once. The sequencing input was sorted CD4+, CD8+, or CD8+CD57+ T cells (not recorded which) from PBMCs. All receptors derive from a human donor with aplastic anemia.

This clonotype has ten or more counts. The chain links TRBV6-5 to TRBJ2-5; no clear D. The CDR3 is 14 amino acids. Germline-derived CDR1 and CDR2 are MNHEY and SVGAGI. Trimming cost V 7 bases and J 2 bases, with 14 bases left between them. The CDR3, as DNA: TGTGCCAGCACCCAGGTCCTAGGGCAAGAGACCCAGTACTTC. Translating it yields CASTQVLGQETQYF.

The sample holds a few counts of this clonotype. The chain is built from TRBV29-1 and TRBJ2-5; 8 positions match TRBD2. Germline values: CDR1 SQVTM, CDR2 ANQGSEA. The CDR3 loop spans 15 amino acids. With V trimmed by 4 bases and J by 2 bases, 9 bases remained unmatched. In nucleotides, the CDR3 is TGCAGCGTTGCTAAAGCGGGGGCCGGTCAAGAGACCCAGTACTTC. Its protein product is CSVAKAGAGQETQYF.